This T cell receptor beta chain stems from a study of cytomegalovirus exposure and HLA in healthy donors. Study-wide findings and caveats: Some public TCRs appeared in many individuals, while most sequences were rare. Later, TCR association rates were found to vary by HLA locus, highest for DRB1 and lowest for HLA-C.

Concerning this clone: As yet, its antigen is unknown.

The CDR3 totals 15 residues. V lost 0 bases and J 0 bases, leaving 7 bases between the germline ends. Germline CDR1 reads SGHRS; CDR2 reads YFSETQ. PCR amplification relied on 60 Vbeta primers (plus 13 Jbeta primers). Under the authors' procedure: A later analysis counted 65 million to 95 million unique TCR beta chains, 9.5 million to 13 million shared. TCRdb's copy holds only in-frame clones and misses some; the assay was immunoSEQ multiplex PCR. V, J and clone size are those of that table, while D and trimming were read from the DNA. The repertoire includes around 95,000 clones, about 75% of them detected once, and 9.5% to 13% sits in the top ten.

This chain uses TRBV5-1 with TRBJ2-1, with no clear D. The specimen sequenced was PBMCs. The receptor was isolated from a man aged 25-40 years in good health and CMV-seropositive. The CDR3: CASSLGSNSYNEQFF. CDR3 DNA sequence: TGCGCCAGCAGCTTGGGTTCCAACTCCTACAATGAGCAGTTCTTC. Full variable domain (missing parts from reference TRBV5-1 and TRBJ2-1): KAGVTQTPRYLIKTRGQQVTLSCSPISGHRSVSWYQQTPGQGLQFLFEYFSETQRNKGNFPGRFSGRQFSNSRSEMNVSTLELGDSALYLCASSLGSNSYNEQFFGPGTRLTVL.